Detailed here is one TCR beta chain. Its cognate antigen is unknown. The CDR3 consists of 16 residues. V lost 2 bases, J lost 6 bases, and 12 bases stayed unmatched. Germline V lookup: CDR1 KGHSH, CDR2 LQKENI. This sample is part of a study of shared clonotypes between healthy human individuals. In the study overall: Used for every donor were three CD4 naive, three CD4 memory, two CD8 naive and one CD8 memory plate.

Study outcomes and limitations: Shared clonotypes across all four donors exceeded non-shared ones in generation probability.

A CD45RA-negative memory subset and a CD45RA+ naive subset were separated from the CD4+ cells. Assay used: immunoSEQ multiplex PCR; TCRdb lists only in-frame clones, some missing. The top ten hold around 1.8% of the sample, which has 550,000 to 850,000 clones, 72% seen once. The sequenced sample was memory CD4+ T cells sorted from blood. Subset meaning: CD45RA-negative fraction. The rearrangement uses TRBV18 and TRBJ1-1; TRBD1 agrees at 7 bases. The clonotype comes from a woman in her 30s in good health. The CDR3 spells CASSPISGRGYAEAFF. The CDR3 DNA follows: TGTGCCAGCTCACCAATATCTGGCAGGGGGTATGCTGAAGCTTTCTTT.